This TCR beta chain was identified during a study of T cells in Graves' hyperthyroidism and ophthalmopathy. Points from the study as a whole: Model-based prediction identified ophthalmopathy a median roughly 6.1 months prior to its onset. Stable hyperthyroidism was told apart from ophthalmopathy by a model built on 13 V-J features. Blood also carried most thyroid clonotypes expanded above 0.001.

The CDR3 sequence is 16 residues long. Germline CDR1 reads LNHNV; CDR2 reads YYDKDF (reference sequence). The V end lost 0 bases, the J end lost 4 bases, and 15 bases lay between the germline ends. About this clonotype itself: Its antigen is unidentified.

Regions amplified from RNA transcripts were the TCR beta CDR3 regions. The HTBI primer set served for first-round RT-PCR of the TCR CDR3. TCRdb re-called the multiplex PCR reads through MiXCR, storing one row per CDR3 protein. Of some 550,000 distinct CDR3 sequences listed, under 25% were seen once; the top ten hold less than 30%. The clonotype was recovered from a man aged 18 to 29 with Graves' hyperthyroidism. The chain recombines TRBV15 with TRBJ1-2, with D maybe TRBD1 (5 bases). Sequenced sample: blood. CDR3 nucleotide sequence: TGTGCCACCAGCAGAGATCAGGGAAGCAACATCTATGGCTACACCTTC. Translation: CATSRDQGSNIYGYTF.